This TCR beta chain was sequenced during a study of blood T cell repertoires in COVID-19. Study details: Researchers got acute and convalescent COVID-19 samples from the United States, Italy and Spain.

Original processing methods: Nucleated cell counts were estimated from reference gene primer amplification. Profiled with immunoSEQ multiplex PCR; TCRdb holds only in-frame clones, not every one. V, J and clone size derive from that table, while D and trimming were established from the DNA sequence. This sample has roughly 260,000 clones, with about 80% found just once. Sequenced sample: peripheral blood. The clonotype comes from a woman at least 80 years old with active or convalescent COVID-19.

The CDR3 is CASSLSQGALYEQYF. CDR3 in DNA: TGCGCCAGCAGCTTGTCACAGGGGGCTCTGTACGAGCAGTACTTC. The V call is TRBV5-1, the J call TRBJ2-7, with TRBD1 matching over 9 bases. CDR3 size: 15 residues. In germline, CDR1 is SGHRS, CDR2 YFSETQ. V lost 1 base, J lost 4 bases, and 6 bases stayed unmatched. The full variable domain, in which reference TRBV5-1 and TRBJ2-7 provide the parts outside the CDR3, is KAGVTQTPRYLIKTRGQQVTLSCSPISGHRSVSWYQQTPGQGLQFLFEYFSETQRNKGNFPGRFSGRQFSNSRSEMNVSTLELGDSALYLCASSLSQGALYEQYFGPGTRLTVT.